Presented here are 12 T cell receptor beta chains from one specimen sequenced in a study of control samples from healthy donors and cancer patients. Clones were read by immunoSEQ multiplex PCR, and TCRdb kept only the in-frame ones, dropping some. The data show approximately 160,000 clones, roughly 94% seen once. The specimen was blood. The receptors were sampled from a woman younger than 35 in good health.

This chain uses TRBV19 with TRBJ1-1; possible D gene TRBD1, 5 bases. The germline V gene has CDR1 LNHDA and CDR2 SQIVND (reference sequence). Trimming removed 11 bases from V and 0 bases from J, with 13 bases in between. The CDR3 spans 13 residues. CDR3 loop: CAVDSGVNTEAFF. DNA of the CDR3: TGTGCCGTAGACAGCGGCGTGAACACTGAAGCTTTCTTT.

The chain employs TRBV12-5 and TRBJ2-7, with D tentatively TRBD1 or TRBD2 (5 bases each). CDR1 and CDR2 from the germline V gene are LGHNT and FRNRAP. The V end lost 0 bases, the J end lost 8 bases, and 14 bases lay between the germline ends. The CDR3 has 14 residues. CDR3 in DNA: TGTGCTAGTGGTTTGGTACTGGGACGGCCAAAGCAGTACTTC. Translated: CASGLVLGRPKQYF.

The J gene is TRBJ2-1, the V gene TRBV7-9; 7 bases fit TRBD1. Germline V gene data show CDR1 as SEHNR and CDR2 as FQNEAQ (reference sequence). V lost 5 bases, J lost 6 bases, and 13 bases stayed unmatched. This CDR3 has 16 residues. CDR3 loop: CASSARQGSASNEQFF. CDR3 bases: TGTGCCAGCAGCGCCCGACAGGGATCGGCAAGCAATGAGCAGTTCTTC.

The chain employs TRBV6-5 and TRBJ1-1, with a tentative D call TRBD1 (5 bases). The V end was cut by 2 bases, the J end by 3 bases, with 13 bases between. The CDR3 sequence is 15 residues long. Germline V CDR1 and CDR2: MNHEY, SVGAGI. CDR3 residues: CASSYEGPPDTEAFF. CDR3 coding DNA: TGTGCCAGCAGTTACGAGGGGCCACCCGACACTGAAGCTTTCTTT.

V gene TRBV19 combines with J gene TRBJ2-3; TRBD1 matches 8 bases. The CDR3 is 14 residues long. Unmatched junction bases numbered 3, after V lost 6 bases and J lost 1 base. Per germline, CDR1 LNHDA and CDR2 SQIVND (reference sequence). CDR3 sequence: CASRQGAGTDTQYF. The DNA for the CDR3 is TGTGCCAGTAGGCAGGGGGCCGGCACAGATACGCAGTATTTT. Using reference TRBV19 and TRBJ2-3 for the parts outside the CDR3, the full variable domain is DGGITQSPKYLFRKEGQNVTLSCEQNLNHDAMYWYRQDPGQGLRLIYYSQIVNDFQKGDIAEGYSVSREKKESFPLTVTSAQKNPTAFYLCASRQGAGTDTQYFGPGTRLTVL.

The genes are TRBV6-1 and TRBJ2-3, with D hard to call. Germline-derived CDR1 and CDR2 are MNHNS and SASEGT. This CDR3 region has 14 residues. The germline V and J ends were trimmed by 2 bases and 1 base, with 7 bases remaining between them. The CDR3 DNA follows: TGTGCCAGCAGTGAAAGGTACGGCACAGATACGCAGTATTTT. Protein product: CASSERYGTDTQYF.

The gene calls are TRBV7-2 and TRBJ1-3; D call uncertain. The germline CDR1 and CDR2 sequences are SGHTA and FQGNSA. V was clipped by 0 bases and J by 3 bases, with 12 bases between them. The CDR3 runs 16 residues. CDR3 bases: TGTGCCAGCAGCTTAGCGGCGGGGTTAGGTGGAAACACCATATATTTT. Its translation is CASSLAAGLGGNTIYF. The entire variable domain, with the rest obtained from reference TRBV7-2 and TRBJ1-3, is as follows: GAGVSQSPSNKVTEKGKDVELRCDPISGHTALYWYRQSLGQGLEFLIYFQGNSAPDKSGLPSDRFSAERTGGSVSTLTIQRTQQEDSAVYLCASSLAAGLGGNTIYFGEGSWLTVV.

This clone has a handful of counts. The chain recombines TRBV7-6 with TRBJ1-5; TRBD1 matches at 9 bases. Germline values: CDR1 SGHVS, CDR2 FNYEAQ. The trim removed 4 bases at V and 7 bases at J, leaving 5 bases unmatched. The CDR3 has 14 residues. The CDR3 DNA sequence: TGTGCCAGCAGCTCGGGACAGGGACGACAGCCCCAGCATTTT. This sequence encodes CASSSGQGRQPQHF.

This chain joins TRBV10-3 and TRBJ2-5; 10 nucleotides match TRBD1. The CDR3 has 12 residues. After removal of 10 bases from V and 4 bases from J, the junction contained 3 bases not matched to a gene. Germline lookup yields CDR1 ENHRY and CDR2 SYGVKD. CDR3 sequence (DNA): TGTGCCACAAGGACAGGGGGAGAGACCCAGTACTTC. The encoded protein is CATRTGGETQYF.

The V call is TRBV28, the J call TRBJ1-4; 8 bases align to TRBD1. The CDR3 is made up of 21 amino acids. Germline CDR1 and CDR2: MDHEN and SYDVKM. With 7 bases clipped from V and 8 bases from J, the junction kept 30 bases outside the gene matches. Written as DNA, the CDR3 is TGTGCCAGCACCCACACATTGGGCGAGCGGGGACAGGAAGGTTTGGGGGAAAAACTGTTTTTT. Its translation: CASTHTLGERGQEGLGEKLFF. The entire variable domain, with the rest obtained from reference TRBV28 and TRBJ1-4, is as follows: DVKVTQSSRYLVKRTGEKVFLECVQDMDHENMFWYRQDPGLGLRLIYFSYDVKMKEKGDIPEGYSVSREKKERFSLILESASTNQTSMYLCASTHTLGERGQEGLGEKLFFGSGTQLSVL.

The rearrangement uses TRBV19 and TRBJ1-3, with D hard to call. Trimming shortened V by 5 bases and J by 4 bases, and 6 bases separated the two germline ends. The CDR3 has 12 amino acids. Germline assignment: CDR1 LNHDA and CDR2 SQIVND (reference sequence). CDR3 residues: CASSSGGNTIYF. Written as DNA, the CDR3 is TGTGCCAGTAGTTCGGGGGGAAACACCATATATTTT.

The chain has TRBV6-5 and TRBJ1-1; D unclear. Germline V gene sequence: CDR1 MNHEY, CDR2 SVGAGI. V was pared by 8 bases and J by 0 bases, with 10 bases between. This CDR3 has 13 amino acids. The CDR3 coding sequence is TGTGCCAGCCATAGCAACATGAACACTGAAGCTTTCTTT. Its protein product is CASHSNMNTEAFF.